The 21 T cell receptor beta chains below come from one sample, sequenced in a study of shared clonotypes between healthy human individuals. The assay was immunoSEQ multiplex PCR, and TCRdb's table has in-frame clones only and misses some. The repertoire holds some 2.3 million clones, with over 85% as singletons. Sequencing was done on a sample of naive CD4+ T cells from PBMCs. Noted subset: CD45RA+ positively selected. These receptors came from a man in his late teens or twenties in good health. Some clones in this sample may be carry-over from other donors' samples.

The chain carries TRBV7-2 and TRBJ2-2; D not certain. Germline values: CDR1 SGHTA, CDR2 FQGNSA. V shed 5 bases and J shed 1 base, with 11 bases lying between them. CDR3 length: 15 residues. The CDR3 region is CASSPLLGNTGELFF. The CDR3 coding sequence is TGTGCCAGCAGCCCCCTCCTGGGGAACACCGGGGAGCTGTTTTTT. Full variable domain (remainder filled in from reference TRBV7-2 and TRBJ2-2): GAGVSQSPSNKVTEKGKDVELRCDPISGHTALYWYRQSLGQGLEFLIYFQGNSAPDKSGLPSDRFSAERTGGSVSTLTIQRTQQEDSAVYLCASSPLLGNTGELFFGEGSRLTVL.

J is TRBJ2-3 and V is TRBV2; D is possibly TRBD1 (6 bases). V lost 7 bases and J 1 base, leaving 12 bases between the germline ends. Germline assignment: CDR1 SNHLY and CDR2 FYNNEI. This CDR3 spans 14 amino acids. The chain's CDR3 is CASNTDSRTDTQYF. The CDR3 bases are TGTGCCAGCAATACGGACAGTCGCACAGATACGCAGTATTTT.

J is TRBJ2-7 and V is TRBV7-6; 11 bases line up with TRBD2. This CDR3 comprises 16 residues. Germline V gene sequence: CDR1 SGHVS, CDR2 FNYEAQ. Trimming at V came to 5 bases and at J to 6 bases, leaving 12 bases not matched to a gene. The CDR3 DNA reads TGTGCCAGCAGCGCTCGTATAGCGGGGGGGCCACGCGAGCAGTACTTC. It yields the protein CASSARIAGGPREQYF.

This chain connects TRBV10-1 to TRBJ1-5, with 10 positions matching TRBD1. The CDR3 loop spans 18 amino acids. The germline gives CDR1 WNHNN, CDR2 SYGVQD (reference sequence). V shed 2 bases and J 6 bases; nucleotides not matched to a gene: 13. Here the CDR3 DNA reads TGCGCCAGCAGTGAGAAGACAGGGGGCTTTATGGAGGCTCAGCCCCAGCATTTT. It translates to CASSEKTGGFMEAQPQHF.

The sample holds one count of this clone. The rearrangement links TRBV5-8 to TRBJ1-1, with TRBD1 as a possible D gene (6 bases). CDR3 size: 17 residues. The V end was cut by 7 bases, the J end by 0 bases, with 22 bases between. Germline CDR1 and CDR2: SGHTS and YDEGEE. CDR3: CASLLLVGHIMNTEAFF. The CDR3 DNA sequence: TGTGCCAGCTTACTTTTAGTGGGACACATTATGAACACTGAAGCTTTCTTT.

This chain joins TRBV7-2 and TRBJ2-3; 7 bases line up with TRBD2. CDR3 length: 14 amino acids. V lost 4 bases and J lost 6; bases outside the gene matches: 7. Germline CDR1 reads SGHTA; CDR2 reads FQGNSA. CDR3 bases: TGTGCCAGCAGCTCCGCCTTCGGGGGGGATACGCAGTATTTT. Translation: CASSSAFGGDTQYF.

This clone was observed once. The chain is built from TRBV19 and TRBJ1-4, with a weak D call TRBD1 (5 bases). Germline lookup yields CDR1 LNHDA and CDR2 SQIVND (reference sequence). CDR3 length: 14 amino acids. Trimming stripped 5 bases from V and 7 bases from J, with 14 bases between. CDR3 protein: CASSVGTMGEKLFF. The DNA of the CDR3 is TGTGCCAGTAGTGTGGGGACGATGGGTGAAAAACTGTTTTTT.

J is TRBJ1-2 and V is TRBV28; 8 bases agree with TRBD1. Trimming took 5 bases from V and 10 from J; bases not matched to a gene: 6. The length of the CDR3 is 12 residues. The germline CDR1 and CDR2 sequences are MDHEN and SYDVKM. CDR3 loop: CASSPGQGFYTF. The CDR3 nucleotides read TGTGCCAGCAGTCCCGGACAGGGTTTCTACACCTTC.

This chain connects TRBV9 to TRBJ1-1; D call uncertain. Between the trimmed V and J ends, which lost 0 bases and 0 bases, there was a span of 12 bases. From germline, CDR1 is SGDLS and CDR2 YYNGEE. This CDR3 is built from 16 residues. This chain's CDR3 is CASSVAPTVLNTEAFF. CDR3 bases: TGTGCCAGCAGCGTAGCCCCAACAGTATTGAACACTGAAGCTTTCTTT.

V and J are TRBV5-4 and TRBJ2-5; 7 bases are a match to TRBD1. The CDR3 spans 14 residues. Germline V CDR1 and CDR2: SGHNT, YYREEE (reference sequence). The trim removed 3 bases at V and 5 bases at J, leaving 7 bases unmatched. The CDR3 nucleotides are TGTGCCAGCAGCTCACGGACAGGATCGGAGACCCAGTACTTC. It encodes CASSSRTGSETQYF.

The CDR3 sequence is CAWSGDRGYQPQHF. DNA for the CDR3: TGTGCCTGGAGCGGGGACAGGGGGTATCAGCCCCAGCATTTT. The genes are TRBV30 and TRBJ1-5; 11 bases agree with TRBD1. The CDR3 contains 14 residues. Per germline, CDR1 GTSNPN and CDR2 SVGIG (reference sequence). Trimming cost V 3 bases and J 5 bases; bases outside gene matches: 3. The entire variable domain, with the rest obtained from reference TRBV30 and TRBJ1-5, is as follows: SQTIHQWPATLVQPVGSPLSLECTVEGTSNPNLYWYRQAAGRGLQLLFYSVGIGQISSEVPQNLSASRPQDRQFILSSKKLLLSDSGFYLCAWSGDRGYQPQHFGDGTRLSIL.

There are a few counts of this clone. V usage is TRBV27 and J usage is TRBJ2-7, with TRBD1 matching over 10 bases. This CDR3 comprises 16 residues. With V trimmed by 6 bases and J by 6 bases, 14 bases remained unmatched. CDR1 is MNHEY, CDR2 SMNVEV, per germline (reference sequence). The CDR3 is CASSWGGQGFLGEQYF. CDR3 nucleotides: TGTGCCAGCAGCTGGGGGGGACAGGGGTTCTTGGGCGAGCAGTACTTC.

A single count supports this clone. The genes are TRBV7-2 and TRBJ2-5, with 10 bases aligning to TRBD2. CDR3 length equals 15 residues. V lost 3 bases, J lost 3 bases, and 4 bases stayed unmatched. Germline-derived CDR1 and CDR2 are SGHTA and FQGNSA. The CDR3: CASSFTSGEEETQYF. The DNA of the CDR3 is TGTGCCAGCAGCTTTACTAGCGGGGAGGAAGAGACCCAGTACTTC.

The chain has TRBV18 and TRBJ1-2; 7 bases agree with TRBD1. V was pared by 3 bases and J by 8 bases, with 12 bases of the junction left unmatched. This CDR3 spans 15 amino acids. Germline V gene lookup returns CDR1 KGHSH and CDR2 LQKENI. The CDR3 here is CASSPWVGQYYGYTF. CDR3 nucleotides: TGTGCCAGCTCACCCTGGGTGGGACAGTATTACGGCTACACCTTC.

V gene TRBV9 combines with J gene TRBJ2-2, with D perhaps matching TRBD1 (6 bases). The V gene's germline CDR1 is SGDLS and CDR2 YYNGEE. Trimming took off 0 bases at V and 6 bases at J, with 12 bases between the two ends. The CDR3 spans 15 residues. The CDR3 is CASSVAAGVPGELFF. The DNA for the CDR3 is TGTGCCAGCAGCGTAGCTGCAGGGGTACCCGGGGAGCTGTTTTTT.

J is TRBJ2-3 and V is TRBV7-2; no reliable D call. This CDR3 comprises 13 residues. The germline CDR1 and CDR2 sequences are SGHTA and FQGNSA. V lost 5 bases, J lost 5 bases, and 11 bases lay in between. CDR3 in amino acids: CASSLRLGDTQYF. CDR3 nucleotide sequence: TGTGCCAGCAGCCTCAGGTTAGGAGATACGCAGTATTTT.

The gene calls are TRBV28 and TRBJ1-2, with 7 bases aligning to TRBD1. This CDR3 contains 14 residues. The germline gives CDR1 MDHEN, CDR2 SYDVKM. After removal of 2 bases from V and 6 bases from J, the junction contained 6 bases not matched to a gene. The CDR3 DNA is TGTGCCAGCAGTTTAGGGGACAGCTATCATGGCTACACCTTC. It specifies CASSLGDSYHGYTF.

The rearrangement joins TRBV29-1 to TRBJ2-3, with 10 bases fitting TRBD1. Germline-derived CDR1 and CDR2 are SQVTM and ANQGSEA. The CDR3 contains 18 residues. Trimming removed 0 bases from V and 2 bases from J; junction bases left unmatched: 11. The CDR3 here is CSVEEQNPGQGITDTQYF. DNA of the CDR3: TGCAGCGTTGAAGAGCAAAATCCGGGACAGGGGATCACAGATACGCAGTATTTT.

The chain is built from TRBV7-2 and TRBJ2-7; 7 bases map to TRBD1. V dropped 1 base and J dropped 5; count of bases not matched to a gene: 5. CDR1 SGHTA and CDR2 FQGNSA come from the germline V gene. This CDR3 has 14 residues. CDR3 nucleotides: TGTGCCAGCAGCTTAGGAGACAGGGCCAACGAGCAGTACTTC. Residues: CASSLGDRANEQYF.

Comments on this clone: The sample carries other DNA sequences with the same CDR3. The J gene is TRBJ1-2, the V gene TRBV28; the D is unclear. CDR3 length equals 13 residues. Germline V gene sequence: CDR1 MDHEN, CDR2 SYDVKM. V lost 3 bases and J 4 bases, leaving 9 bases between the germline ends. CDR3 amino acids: CASSLVGSYGYTF. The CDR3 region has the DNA TGTGCCAGCAGTTTGGTAGGGAGCTATGGCTACACCTTC.

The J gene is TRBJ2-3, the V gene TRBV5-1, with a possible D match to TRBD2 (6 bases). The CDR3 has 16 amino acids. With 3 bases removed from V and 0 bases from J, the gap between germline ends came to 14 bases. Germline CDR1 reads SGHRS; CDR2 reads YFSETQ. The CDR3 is CASSSGVRGSTDTQYF. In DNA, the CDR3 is TGCGCCAGCAGCTCGGGGGTGAGGGGCAGCACAGATACGCAGTATTTT.